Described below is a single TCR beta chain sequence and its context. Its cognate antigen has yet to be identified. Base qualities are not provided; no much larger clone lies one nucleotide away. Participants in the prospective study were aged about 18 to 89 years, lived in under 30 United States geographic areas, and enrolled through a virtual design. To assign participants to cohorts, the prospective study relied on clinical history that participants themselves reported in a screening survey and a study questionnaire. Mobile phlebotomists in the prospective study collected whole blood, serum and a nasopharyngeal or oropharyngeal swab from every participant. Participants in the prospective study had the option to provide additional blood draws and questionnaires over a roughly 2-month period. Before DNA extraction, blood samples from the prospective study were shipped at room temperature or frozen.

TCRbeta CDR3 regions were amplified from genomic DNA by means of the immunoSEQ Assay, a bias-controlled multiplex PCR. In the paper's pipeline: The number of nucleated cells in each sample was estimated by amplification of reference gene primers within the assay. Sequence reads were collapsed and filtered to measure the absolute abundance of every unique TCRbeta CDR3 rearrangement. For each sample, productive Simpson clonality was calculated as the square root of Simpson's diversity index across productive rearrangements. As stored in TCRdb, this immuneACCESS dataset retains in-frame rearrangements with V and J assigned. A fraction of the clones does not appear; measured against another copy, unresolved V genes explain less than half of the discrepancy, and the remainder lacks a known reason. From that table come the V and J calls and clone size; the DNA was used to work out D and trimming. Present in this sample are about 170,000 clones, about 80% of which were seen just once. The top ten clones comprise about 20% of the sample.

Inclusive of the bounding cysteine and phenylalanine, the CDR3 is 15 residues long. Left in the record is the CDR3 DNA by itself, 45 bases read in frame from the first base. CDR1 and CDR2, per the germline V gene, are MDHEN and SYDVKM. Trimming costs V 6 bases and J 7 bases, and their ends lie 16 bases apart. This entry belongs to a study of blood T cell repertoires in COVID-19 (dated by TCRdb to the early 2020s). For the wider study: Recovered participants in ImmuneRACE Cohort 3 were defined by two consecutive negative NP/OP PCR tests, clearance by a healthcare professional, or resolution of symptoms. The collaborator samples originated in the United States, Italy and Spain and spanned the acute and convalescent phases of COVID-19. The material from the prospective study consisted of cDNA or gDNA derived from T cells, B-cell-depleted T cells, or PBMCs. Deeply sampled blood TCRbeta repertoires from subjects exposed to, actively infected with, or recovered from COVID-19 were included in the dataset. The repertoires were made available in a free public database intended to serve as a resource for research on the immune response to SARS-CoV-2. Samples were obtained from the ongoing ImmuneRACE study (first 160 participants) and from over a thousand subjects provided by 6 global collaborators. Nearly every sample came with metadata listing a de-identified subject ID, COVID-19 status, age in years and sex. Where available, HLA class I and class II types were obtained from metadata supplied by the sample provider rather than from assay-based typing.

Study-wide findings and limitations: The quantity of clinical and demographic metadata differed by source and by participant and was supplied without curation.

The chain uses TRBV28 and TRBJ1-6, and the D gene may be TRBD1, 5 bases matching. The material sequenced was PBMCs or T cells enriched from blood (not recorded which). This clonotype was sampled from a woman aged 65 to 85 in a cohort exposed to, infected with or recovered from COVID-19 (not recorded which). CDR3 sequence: CASSPVDSWNSPLHF. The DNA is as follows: TGTGCCAGCAGCCCCGTAGACAGTTGGAATTCACCCCTCCACTTT.